A selection of T cell receptor beta chains follows, all from one sample in a study of graft-versus-host responses after intestinal transplantation. Measured with immunoSEQ multiplex PCR; TCRdb has only the in-frame clones, and not every one. The data show under 100,000 clones, with roughly 90% seen just once and more than 15% held by the top ten. This material consisted of PBMCs, taken around 68 weeks after intestinal transplant. The receptors originated from a human patient who received an intestinal transplant, so some T cells may come from the graft donor. CDR3s include the opening cysteine and the closing phenylalanine or tryptophan. D genes are given only for firm matches. Size is stated for part of the rows, as once, few or many counts, or as a class when the clone is expanded.

CDR3nt: TGTGCCAGCAGCTTGGGCTCAACTAACTATGGCTACACCTTC; CDR3aa: CASSLGSTNYGYTF; v_gene: TRBV5-6; abundance: NA; j_gene: TRBJ1-2; d_gene: NA
CDR3nt: TGTGCCAGCAGCGGCCGGAACGGAAACACCATATATTTT; CDR3aa: CASSGRNGNTIYF; v_gene: TRBV5-5; abundance: NA; j_gene: TRBJ1-3; d_gene: NA
CDR3nt: TGTGCCAGCAGTTTGGACACTGAAGCTTTCTTT; CDR3aa: CASSLDTEAFF; v_gene: TRBV28; abundance: once; j_gene: TRBJ1-1; d_gene: NA
CDR3nt: TGTGCCAGCAGTGGTCCAGGGGGGAACACTGAAGCTTTCTTT; CDR3aa: CASSGPGGNTEAFF; v_gene: TRBV2; abundance: NA; j_gene: TRBJ1-1; d_gene: TRBD1
CDR3nt: TGTGCCAGCAGCTCTGGGGGACAGACTTACAATGAGCAGTTCTTC; CDR3aa: CASSSGGQTYNEQFF; v_gene: TRBV7-3; abundance: NA; j_gene: TRBJ2-1; d_gene: TRBD1
CDR3nt: TGTGCCAGCACATTGACAGTTTTCTACGAGCAGTACTTC; CDR3aa: CASTLTVFYEQYF; v_gene: TRBV6-1; abundance: NA; j_gene: TRBJ2-7; d_gene: NA
CDR3nt: TGTGCCAGCAGCGAAGAAGTCTCTGGAAACACCATATATTTT; CDR3aa: CASSEEVSGNTIYF; v_gene: TRBV2; abundance: NA; j_gene: TRBJ1-3; d_gene: NA
CDR3nt: TGTGCCAGCAGCTTTGGGTCAGAGACCCAGTACTTC; CDR3aa: CASSFGSETQYF; v_gene: TRBV11-2; abundance: NA; j_gene: TRBJ2-5; d_gene: NA
CDR3nt: TGTGCCAGCAAAAGTTCGGGACAGCCCCAGCATTTT; CDR3aa: CASKSSGQPQHF; v_gene: TRBV27; abundance: NA; j_gene: TRBJ1-5; d_gene: NA
CDR3nt: TGTGCCAGCAGCTTAGAGCAGGGCATAACTAATGAAAAACTGTTTTTT; CDR3aa: CASSLEQGITNEKLFF; v_gene: TRBV11-2; abundance: NA; j_gene: TRBJ1-4; d_gene: NA
CDR3nt: TGTGCCAGCACCTCGAGGAGCTACAATGAGCAGTTCTTC; CDR3aa: CASTSRSYNEQFF; v_gene: TRBV6-5; abundance: once; j_gene: TRBJ2-1; d_gene: NA
CDR3nt: TGTGCCAGCATCGGGCAGGGCGTCAATGAGCAGTTCTTC; CDR3aa: CASIGQGVNEQFF; v_gene: TRBV6-1; abundance: once; j_gene: TRBJ2-1; d_gene: NA
CDR3nt: TGTGCCAGCAGCTTAGGGGGGGGGCCCCCCTACAATGAGCAGTTCTTC; CDR3aa: CASSLGGGPPYNEQFF; v_gene: TRBV7-8; abundance: NA; j_gene: TRBJ2-1; d_gene: NA
CDR3nt: TGCAGCGTTGAAGGGGGGCAGGAGACCCAGTACTTC; CDR3aa: CSVEGGQETQYF; v_gene: TRBV29-1; abundance: NA; j_gene: TRBJ2-5; d_gene: NA
CDR3nt: TGTGCCAGCAGTGAAGTCCCAGGGACAGGGTATGGCTACACCTTC; CDR3aa: CASSEVPGTGYGYTF; v_gene: TRBV6-1; abundance: NA; j_gene: TRBJ1-2; d_gene: TRBD1
CDR3nt: TGTGCCAGCAGCTTAATCCCGGGAATCTCTGAAGCTTTCTTT; CDR3aa: CASSLIPGISEAFF; v_gene: TRBV7-3; abundance: NA; j_gene: TRBJ1-1; d_gene: NA